The 6 T cell receptor beta chains below come from one sample, sequenced in a study of OX40 agonist ivuxolimab in advanced cancers. Sequencing was performed with immunoSEQ multiplex PCR; in TCRdb, only in-frame clones are kept and a portion is missing. In the table there are tens of thousands of clones, roughly 88% of which are singletons. Sequenced here: CD4+ or CD8+ T cells sorted from blood, sampled in a trial of the OX40 agonist ivuxolimab. These receptors originate from an adult with an advanced solid tumor such as melanoma, head and neck, liver or kidney cancer.

The rearrangement uses TRBV11-3 and TRBJ1-1; D is unresolved. CDR3 size: 13 residues. Germline CDR1 is SGHNT and CDR2 is YENEEA. Trimming removed 2 bases at V and 6 bases at J, with 10 bases between. CDR3 sequence: CASSLTTKAEAFF. Written as DNA, the CDR3 is TGTGCCAGCAGCTTAACCACGAAGGCTGAAGCTTTCTTT. The variable domain in full, completed from reference TRBV11-3 and TRBJ1-1, reads EAGVVQSPRYKIIEKKQPVAFWCNPISGHNTLYWYLQNLGQGPELLIRYENEEAVDDSQLPKDRFSAERLKGVDSTLKIQPAELGDSAVYLCASSLTTKAEAFFGQGTRLTVV.

The chain joins TRBV10-3 to TRBJ1-6, with TRBD1 as a possible D gene (5 bases). Trimming removed 5 bases at V and 7 bases at J, with 15 bases between. Germline assignment: CDR1 ENHRY and CDR2 SYGVKD. The CDR3 is 15 residues long. Written as DNA, the CDR3 is TGTGCCATCAGTTTGAATTCAGGGACCAATTCACCCCTCCACTTT. Protein product: CAISLNSGTNSPLHF.

The CDR3: CASSIIGTEAFF. The CDR3 DNA reads as TGTGCCAGTAGTATAATCGGCACAGAAGCTTTCTTT. The rearrangement joins TRBV19 to TRBJ1-1; D gene ambiguous. V lost 2 bases, J lost 8 bases, and 9 bases lay in between. Germline CDR1 and CDR2: LNHDA and SQIVND (reference sequence). CDR3 length: 12 residues.

The rearrangement joins TRBV18 to TRBJ1-1; D might be TRBD1 (6 bases). The CDR3 is 14 residues long. Trimming cost V 5 bases and J 4 bases, with 14 bases left between them. In germline, CDR1 is KGHSH, CDR2 LQKENI. The CDR3 reads CASSRGGEGTEAFF. For the CDR3, the DNA is TGTGCCAGCTCAAGGGGGGGTGAAGGCACTGAAGCTTTCTTT.

V usage is TRBV11-3 and J usage is TRBJ1-1, with D maybe TRBD1 (6 bases). Trimming took 0 bases from V and 0 from J, leaving 14 bases between them. Germline lookup yields CDR1 SGHNT and CDR2 YENEEA. The CDR3 consists of 17 residues. The CDR3 sequence is CASSLEGAATLNTEAFF. In DNA, the CDR3 is TGTGCCAGCAGCTTAGAGGGGGCAGCCACTTTGAACACTGAAGCTTTCTTT.

This chain joins TRBV2 and TRBJ1-3; the D is unclear. Trimming removed 3 bases at V and 2 bases at J, with 8 bases between. This CDR3 comprises 14 residues. From germline, CDR1 is SNHLY and CDR2 FYNNEI. CDR3 amino acids: CASSEAYAGNTIYF. The CDR3 DNA sequence: TGTGCCAGCAGTGAGGCTTATGCTGGAAACACCATATATTTT.